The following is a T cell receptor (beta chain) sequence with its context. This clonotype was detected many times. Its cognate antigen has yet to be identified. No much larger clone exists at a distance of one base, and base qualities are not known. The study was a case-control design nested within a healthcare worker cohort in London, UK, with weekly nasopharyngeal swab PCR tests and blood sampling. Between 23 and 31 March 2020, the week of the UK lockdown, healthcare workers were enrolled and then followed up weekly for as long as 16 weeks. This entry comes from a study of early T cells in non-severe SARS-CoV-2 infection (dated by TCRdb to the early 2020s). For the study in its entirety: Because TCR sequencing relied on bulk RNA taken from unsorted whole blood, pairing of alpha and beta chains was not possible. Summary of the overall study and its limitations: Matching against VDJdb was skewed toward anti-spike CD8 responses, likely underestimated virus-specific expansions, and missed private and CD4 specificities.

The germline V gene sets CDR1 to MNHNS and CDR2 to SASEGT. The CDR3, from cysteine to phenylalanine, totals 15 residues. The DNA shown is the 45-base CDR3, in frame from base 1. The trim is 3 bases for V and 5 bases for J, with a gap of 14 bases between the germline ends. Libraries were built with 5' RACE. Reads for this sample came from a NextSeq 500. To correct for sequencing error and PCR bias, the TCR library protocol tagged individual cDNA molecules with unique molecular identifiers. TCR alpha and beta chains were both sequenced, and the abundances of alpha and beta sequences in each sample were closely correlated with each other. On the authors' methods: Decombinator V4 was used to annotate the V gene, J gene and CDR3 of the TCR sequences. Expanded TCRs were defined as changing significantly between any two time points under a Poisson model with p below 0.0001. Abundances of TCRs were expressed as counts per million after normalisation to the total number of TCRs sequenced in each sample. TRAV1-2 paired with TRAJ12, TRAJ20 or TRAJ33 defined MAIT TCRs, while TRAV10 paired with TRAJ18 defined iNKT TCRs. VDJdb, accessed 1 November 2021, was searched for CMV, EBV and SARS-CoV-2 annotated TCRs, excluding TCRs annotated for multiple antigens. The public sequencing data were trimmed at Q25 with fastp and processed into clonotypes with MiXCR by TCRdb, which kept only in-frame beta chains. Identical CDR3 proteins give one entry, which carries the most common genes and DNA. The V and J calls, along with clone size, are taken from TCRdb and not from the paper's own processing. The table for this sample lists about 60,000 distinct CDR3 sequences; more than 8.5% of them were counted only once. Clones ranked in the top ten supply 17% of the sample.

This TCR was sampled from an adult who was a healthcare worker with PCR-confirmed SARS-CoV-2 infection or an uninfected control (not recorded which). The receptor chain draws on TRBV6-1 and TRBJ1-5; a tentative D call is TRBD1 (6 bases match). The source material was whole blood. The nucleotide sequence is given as TGTGCCAGCAGTGATACAGGGATGATCTATCAGCCCCAGCATTTT. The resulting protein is CASSDTGMIYQPQHF.